The sequence of this TCR beta chain was determined in a study of blood T cell repertoires in COVID-19 (dated by TCRdb to 2019 to 2021). A note on the overall study: Collaborator samples came from the United States, Italy and Spain and covered acute and convalescent phases of COVID-19. The material from the prospective study consisted of cDNA or gDNA derived from T cells, B-cell-depleted T cells, or PBMCs. The dataset comprised deeply sampled blood TCRbeta repertoires from subjects exposed to, actively infected with, or recovered from COVID-19. A freely available public database, intended as a resource for researchers studying the immune response to SARS-CoV-2, is where the repertoires were released. The samples were drawn from the first 160 participants of the ongoing ImmuneRACE study and from 950 to 1,500 subjects provided by 6 global collaborators. Nearly every sample came with metadata listing a de-identified subject ID, COVID-19 status, age in years and sex. Where available, HLA class I and class II types were obtained from metadata supplied by the sample provider rather than from assay-based typing. The study at large found these results: How much clinical and demographic metadata was included differed by source and by participant, and the metadata was provided uncurated.

The junction shows trimming of 1 base on V and 10 bases on J, plus 26 bases between the germline ends. The CDR3 covers 19 residues, taking in both the cysteine and the phenylalanine. The retained sequence is limited to the CDR3, 57 bases, with the frame set at the first base. The germline V gene sets CDR1 to SGHDN and CDR2 to FVKESK. A note on this clone: The antigen this receptor binds is unknown. No base-level quality is on record; no much larger clone is a single base apart.

The immunoSEQ Assay, a bias-controlled multiplex PCR, was used to amplify TCRbeta CDR3 regions from genomic DNA. The authors' pipeline ran thus. The number of nucleated cells in each sample was estimated from the amplification of reference gene primers within the assay. Sequence reads were collapsed and filtered to measure the absolute abundance of every unique TCRbeta CDR3 rearrangement. For each sample, productive Simpson clonality was calculated by taking the square root of Simpson's diversity index across productive rearrangements. In TCRdb, the immuneACCESS table is reduced to in-frame sequences with V and J assigned. These tables do not hold every clone; where another copy was compared, an unresolved V gene accounts for under half, and the others remain unexplained. The D gene and trimming were derived from the DNA, and the V and J assignments and clone size from that table. The sample yields some 490,000 clones; about 88% were counted once. The ten largest clones take up around 8% of the sample.

In the prospective study, participants were about 18 to 90 years old, resided in about two dozen geographic areas of the United States, and were enrolled through a virtual design. In the prospective study, cohorts were assigned on the basis of participant-reported clinical history obtained from a screening survey and a study questionnaire. Recovered participants in ImmuneRACE Cohort 3 were defined by two consecutive negative NP/OP PCR tests, clearance by a healthcare professional, or resolution of symptoms. In the prospective study, whole blood, serum and a nasopharyngeal or oropharyngeal swab were collected from each participant by mobile phlebotomists. Prospective study participants could optionally give additional blood draws and questionnaires over an approximately 2-month period. Blood samples from the prospective study were shipped frozen or at room temperature prior to DNA extraction.

The chain couples TRBV14 to TRBJ1-6, with no D gene named confidently. This TCR was recovered from a woman aged 60-75 years who had recovered from COVID-19. The sample comprised PBMCs or T cells enriched from blood (not recorded which). The base sequence is TGTGCCAGCAGCCAAGCCCCGGGCAGGCTATCTAGCCCCAACTCACCCCTCCACTTT. The encoded protein is CASSQAPGRLSSPNSPLHF.